This entry is about one T cell receptor beta chain. The source of the sample is a study of blood T cell repertoires in COVID-19. Study background: Nucleic acid was either cDNA or gDNA, and it came from T cells, B-cell-depleted T cells, or PBMCs.

Data came from immunoSEQ multiplex PCR; TCRdb stores just in-frame clones and leaves some out. There are fewer than 200,000 clones in the sample; about 88% occur only once, and around 2% lies in the top ten. The CDR3 has 16 amino acids. Trimming removed 7 bases from V and 5 bases from J; junction bases left unmatched: 10. The germline V gene has CDR1 LNHDA and CDR2 SQIVND (reference sequence). Sequencing was performed on peripheral blood. The chain recombines TRBV19 with TRBJ2-4; 11 bases map to TRBD1. The TCR was taken from a man in his forties or fifties who had recovered from COVID-19. For the CDR3, the DNA is TGTGCCAGTAAGAGACCCGGGACAGGGGGAGAAAACATTCAGTACTTC. Translating it yields CASKRPGTGGENIQYF.